This T cell receptor (beta chain) was profiled in a study of T-cell reconstitution after alpha-beta-depleted transplantation in children. Study outcomes and limitations: The authors attributed T-cell counts and diversity one year after transplant mostly to newly produced T cells. From surviving recipient T cells and thymic progenitors came the high day-60 TCRbeta diversity observed in some patients. There were reportedly several hundred expanded graft clones from which alpha-beta T cells came about two months after transplant.

Trimming removed 0 bases from V and 0 bases from J; junction bases left unmatched: 7. Germline values: CDR1 DFQATT, CDR2 SNEGSKA (reference sequence). CDR3 size: 18 residues. This clonotype showed up many times. As yet, its antigen is unknown. As it was prepared, the TCRbeta library received unique molecular identifiers. From the PCR reads, TCRdb called clonotypes with MiXCR, one entry per CDR3 protein. This table holds a few hundred thousand distinct CDR3 sequences, 27% found once. V usage is TRBV20-1 and J usage is TRBJ2-6; 8 bases agree with TRBD1. Sequenced material: PBMCs, taken before TCRalphabeta/CD19-depleted stem cell transplant. The receptor comes from a boy younger than two with Wiskott-Aldrich syndrome, due to receive a stem cell transplant. CDR3: CSARDIRQGSSGANVLTF. Here the CDR3 DNA reads TGCAGTGCTAGAGATATTCGACAGGGGAGCTCTGGGGCCAACGTCCTGACTTTC.